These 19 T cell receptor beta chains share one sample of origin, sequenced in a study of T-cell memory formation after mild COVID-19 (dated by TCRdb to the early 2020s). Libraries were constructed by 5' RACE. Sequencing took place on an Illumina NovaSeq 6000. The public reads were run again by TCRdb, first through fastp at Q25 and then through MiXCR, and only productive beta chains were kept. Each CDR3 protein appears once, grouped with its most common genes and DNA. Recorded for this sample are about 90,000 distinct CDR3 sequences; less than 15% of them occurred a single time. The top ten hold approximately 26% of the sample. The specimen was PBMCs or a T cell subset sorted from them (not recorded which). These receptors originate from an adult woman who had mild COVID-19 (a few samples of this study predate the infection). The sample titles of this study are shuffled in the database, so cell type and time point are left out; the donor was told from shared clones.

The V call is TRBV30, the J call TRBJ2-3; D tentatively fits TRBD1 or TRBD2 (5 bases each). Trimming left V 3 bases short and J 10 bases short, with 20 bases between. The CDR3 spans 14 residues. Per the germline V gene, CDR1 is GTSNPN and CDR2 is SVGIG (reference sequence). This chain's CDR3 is CAWRGRENLESQYF. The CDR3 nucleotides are TGTGCCTGGAGGGGACGTGAGAACCTTGAGTCGCAGTATTTT.

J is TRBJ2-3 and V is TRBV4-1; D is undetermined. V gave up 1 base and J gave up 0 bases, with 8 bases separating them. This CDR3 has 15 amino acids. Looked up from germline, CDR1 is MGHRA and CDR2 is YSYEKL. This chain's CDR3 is CASSQADRSTDTQYF. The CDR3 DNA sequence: TGCGCCAGCAGCCAAGCCGACCGGAGCACAGATACGCAGTATTTT.

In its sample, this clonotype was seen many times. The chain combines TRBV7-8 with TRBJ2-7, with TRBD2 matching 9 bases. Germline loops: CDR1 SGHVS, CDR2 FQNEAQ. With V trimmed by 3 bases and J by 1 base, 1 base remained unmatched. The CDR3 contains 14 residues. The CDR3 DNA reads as TGTGCCAGCAGCTTTCTAGCGGGATCCTACGAGCAGTACTTC. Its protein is CASSFLAGSYEQYF. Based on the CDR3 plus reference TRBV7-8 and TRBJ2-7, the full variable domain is GAGVSQSPRYKVAKRGQDVALRCDPISGHVSLFWYQQALGQGPEFLTYFQNEAQLDKSGLPSDRFFAERPEGSVSTLKIQRTQQEDSAVYLCASSFLAGSYEQYFGPGTRLTVT.

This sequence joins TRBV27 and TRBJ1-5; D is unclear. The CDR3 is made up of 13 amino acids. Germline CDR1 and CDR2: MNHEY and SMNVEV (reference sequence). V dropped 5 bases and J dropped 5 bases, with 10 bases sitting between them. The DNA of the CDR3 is TGTGCCAGCAGTCTCCAATCAGATCAGCCCCAGCATTTT. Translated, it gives CASSLQSDQPQHF.

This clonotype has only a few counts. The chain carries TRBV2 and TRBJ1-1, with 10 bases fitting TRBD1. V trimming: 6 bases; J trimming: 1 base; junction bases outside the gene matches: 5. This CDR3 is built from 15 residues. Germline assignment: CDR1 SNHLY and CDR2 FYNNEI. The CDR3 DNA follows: TGTGCCAGCAGAGTTGGGACAGGGGAGAACACTGAAGCTTTCTTT. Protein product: CASRVGTGENTEAFF.

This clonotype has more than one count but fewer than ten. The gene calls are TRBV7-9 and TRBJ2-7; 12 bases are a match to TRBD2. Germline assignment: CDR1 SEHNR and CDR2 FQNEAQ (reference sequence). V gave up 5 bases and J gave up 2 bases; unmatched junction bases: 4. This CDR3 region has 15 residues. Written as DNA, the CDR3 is TGTGCCAGCAGCCCGACTAGCGGGAGTACCTACGAGCAGTACTTC. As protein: CASSPTSGSTYEQYF. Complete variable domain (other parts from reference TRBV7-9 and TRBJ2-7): DTGVSQNPRHKITKRGQNVTFRCDPISEHNRLYWYRQTLGQGPEFLTYFQNEAQLEKSRLLSDRFSAERPKGSFSTLEIQRTEQGDSAMYLCASSPTSGSTYEQYFGPGTRLTVT.

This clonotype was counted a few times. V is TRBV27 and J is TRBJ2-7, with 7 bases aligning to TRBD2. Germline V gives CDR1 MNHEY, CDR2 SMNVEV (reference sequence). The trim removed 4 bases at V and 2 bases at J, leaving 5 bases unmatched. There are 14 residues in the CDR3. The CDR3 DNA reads TGTGCCAGCAGTTACGGACTAGGGGCCTACGAGCAGTACTTC. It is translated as CASSYGLGAYEQYF.

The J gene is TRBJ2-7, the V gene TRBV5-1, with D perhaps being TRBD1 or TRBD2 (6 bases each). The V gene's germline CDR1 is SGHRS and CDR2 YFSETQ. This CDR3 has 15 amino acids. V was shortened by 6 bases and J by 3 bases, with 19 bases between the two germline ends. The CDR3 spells CASTLGGTKFYEQYF. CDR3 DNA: TGCGCCAGCACCCTTGGCGGGACAAAGTTCTACGAGCAGTACTTC.

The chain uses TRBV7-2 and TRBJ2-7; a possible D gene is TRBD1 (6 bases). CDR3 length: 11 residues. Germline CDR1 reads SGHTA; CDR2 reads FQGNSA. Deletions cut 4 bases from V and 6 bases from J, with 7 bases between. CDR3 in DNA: TGTGCCAGCAGCTGGGGGCTCGAGCAGTACTTC. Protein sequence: CASSWGLEQYF. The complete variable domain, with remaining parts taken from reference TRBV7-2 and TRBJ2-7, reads GAGVSQSPSNKVTEKGKDVELRCDPISGHTALYWYRQSLGQGLEFLIYFQGNSAPDKSGLPSDRFSAERTGGSVSTLTIQRTQQEDSAVYLCASSWGLEQYFGPGTRLTVT.

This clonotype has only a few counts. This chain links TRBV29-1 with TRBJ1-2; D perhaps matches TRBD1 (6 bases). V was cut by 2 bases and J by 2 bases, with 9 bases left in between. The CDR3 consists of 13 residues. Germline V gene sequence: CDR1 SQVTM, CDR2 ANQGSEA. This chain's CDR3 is CSVEQGTNYGYTF. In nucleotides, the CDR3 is TGCAGCGTTGAACAGGGGACAAACTATGGCTACACCTTC.

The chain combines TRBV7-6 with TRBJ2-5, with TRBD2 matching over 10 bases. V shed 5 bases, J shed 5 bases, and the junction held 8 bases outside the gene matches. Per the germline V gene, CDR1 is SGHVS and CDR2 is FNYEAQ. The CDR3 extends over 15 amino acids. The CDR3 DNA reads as TGTGCCAGCAGCGGCGAGCGGGGGGGCGGTGAGACCCAGTACTTC. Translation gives CASSGERGGGETQYF.

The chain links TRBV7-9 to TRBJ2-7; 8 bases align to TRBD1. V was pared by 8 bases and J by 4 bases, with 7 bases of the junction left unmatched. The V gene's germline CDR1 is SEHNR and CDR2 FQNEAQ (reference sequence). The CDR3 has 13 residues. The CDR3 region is CASVLQGEYEQYF. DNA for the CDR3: TGTGCCAGCGTATTACAGGGGGAATACGAGCAGTACTTC.

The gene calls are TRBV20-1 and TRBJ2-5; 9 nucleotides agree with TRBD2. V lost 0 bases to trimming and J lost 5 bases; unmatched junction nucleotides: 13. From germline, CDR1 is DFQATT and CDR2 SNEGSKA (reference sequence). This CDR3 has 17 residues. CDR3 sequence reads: CSARDSSGGREWETQYF. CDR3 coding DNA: TGCAGTGCTAGAGATAGTAGCGGGGGCCGCGAGTGGGAGACCCAGTACTTC.

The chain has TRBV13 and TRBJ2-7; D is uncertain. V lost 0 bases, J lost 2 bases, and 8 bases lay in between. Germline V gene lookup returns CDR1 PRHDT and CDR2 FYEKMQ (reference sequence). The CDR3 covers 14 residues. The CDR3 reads CASSLGLETYEQYF. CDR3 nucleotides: TGTGCCAGCAGCTTAGGGTTGGAAACCTACGAGCAGTACTTC. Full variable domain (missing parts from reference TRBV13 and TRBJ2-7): AAGVIQSPRHLIKEKRETATLKCYPIPRHDTVYWYQQGPGQDPQFLISFYEKMQSDKGSIPDRFSAQQFSDYHSELNMSSLELGDSALYFCASSLGLETYEQYFGPGTRLTVT.

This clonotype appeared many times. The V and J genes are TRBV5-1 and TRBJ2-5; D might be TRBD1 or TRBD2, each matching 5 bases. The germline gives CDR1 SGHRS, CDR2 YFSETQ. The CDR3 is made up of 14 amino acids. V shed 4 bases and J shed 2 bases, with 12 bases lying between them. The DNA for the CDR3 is TGCGCCAGCAGCGAGGGGACGGCACAAGAGACCCAGTACTTC. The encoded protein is CASSEGTAQETQYF.

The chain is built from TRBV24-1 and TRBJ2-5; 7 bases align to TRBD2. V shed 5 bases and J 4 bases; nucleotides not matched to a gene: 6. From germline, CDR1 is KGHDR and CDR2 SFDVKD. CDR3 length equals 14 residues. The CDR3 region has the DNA TGTGCCACCAGTGCCGGGGGAGGGCGAGAGACCCAGTACTTC. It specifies CATSAGGGRETQYF.

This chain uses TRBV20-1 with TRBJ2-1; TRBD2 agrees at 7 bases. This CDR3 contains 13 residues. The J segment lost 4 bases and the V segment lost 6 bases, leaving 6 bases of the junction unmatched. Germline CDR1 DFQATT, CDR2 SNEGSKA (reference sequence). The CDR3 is CSAGSGGYNEQFF. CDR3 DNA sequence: TGCAGTGCCGGGTCGGGGGGTTACAATGAGCAGTTCTTC.

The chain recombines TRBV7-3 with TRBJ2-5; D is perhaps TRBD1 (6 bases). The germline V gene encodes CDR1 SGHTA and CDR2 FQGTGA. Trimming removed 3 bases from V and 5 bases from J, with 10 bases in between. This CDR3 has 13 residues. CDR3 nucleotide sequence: TGTGCCAGCAGCTTCAGGGGAGAGGAGACCCAGTACTTC. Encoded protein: CASSFRGEETQYF.

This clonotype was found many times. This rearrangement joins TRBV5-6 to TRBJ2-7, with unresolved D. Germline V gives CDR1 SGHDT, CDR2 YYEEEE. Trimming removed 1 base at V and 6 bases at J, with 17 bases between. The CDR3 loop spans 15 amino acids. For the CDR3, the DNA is TGTGCCAGCAGCTTGCGGCCAGAATCCTCCGCCGAGCAGTACTTC. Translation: CASSLRPESSAEQYF. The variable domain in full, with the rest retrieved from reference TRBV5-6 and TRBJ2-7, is DAGVTQSPTHLIKTRGQQVTLRCSPKSGHDTVSWYQQALGQGPQFIFQYYEEEERQRGNFPDRFSGHQFPNYSSELNVNALLLGDSALYLCASSLRPESSAEQYFGPGTRLTVT.